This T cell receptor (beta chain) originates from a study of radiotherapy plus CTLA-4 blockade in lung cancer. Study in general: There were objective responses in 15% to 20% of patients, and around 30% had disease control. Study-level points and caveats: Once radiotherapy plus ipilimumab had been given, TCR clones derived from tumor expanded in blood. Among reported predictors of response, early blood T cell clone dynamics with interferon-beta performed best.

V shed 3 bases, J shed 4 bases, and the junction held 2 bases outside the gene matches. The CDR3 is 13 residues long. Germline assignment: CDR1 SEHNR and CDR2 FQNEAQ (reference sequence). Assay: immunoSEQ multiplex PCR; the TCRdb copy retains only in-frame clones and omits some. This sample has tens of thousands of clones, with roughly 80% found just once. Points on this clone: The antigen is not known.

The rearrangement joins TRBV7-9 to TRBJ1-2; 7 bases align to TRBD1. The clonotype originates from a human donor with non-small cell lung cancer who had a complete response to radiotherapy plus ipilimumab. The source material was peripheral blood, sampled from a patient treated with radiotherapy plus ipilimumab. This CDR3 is CASSFRQGYGYTF. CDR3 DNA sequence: TGTGCCAGCAGCTTTCGACAGGGCTATGGCTACACCTTC.